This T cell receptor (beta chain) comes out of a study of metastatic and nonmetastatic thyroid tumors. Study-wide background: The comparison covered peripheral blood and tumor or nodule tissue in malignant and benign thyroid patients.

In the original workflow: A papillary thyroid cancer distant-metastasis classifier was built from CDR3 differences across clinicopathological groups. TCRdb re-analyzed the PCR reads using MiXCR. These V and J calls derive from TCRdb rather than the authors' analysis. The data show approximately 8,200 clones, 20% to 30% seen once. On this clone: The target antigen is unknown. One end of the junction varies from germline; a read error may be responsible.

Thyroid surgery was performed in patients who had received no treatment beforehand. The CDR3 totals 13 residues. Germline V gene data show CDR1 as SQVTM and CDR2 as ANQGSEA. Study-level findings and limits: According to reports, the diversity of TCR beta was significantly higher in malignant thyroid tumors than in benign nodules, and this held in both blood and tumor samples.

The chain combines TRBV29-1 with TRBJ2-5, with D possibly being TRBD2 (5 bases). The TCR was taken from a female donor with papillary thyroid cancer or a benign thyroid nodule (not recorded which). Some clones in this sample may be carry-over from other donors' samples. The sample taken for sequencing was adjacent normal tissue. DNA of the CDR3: TGTAGCGTACAAGATATCGACTCAGAGACCCAGTACTTC. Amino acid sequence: CSVQDIDSETQYF. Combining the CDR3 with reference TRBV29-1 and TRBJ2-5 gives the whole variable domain SAVISQKPSRDICQRGTSLTIQCQVDSQVTMMFWYRQQPGQSLTLIATANQGSEATYESGFVIDKFPISRPNLTFSTLTVSNMSPEDSSIYLCSVQDIDSETQYFGPGTRLLVL.